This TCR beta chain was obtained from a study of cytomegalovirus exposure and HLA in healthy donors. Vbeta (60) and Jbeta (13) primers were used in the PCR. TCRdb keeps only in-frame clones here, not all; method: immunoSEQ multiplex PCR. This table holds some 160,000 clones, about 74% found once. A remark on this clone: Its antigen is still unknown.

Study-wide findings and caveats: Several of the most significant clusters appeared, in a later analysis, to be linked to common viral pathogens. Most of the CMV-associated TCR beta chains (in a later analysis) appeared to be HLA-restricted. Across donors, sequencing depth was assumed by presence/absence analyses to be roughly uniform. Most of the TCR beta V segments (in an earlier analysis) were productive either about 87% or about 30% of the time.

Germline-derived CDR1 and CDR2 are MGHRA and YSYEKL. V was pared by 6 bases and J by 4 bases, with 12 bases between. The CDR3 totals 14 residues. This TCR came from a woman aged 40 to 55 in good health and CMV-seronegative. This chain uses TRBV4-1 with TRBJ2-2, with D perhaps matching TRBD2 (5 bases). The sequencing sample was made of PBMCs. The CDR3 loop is CASRRTVPTGELFF. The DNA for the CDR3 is TGCGCCAGCAGGCGGACTGTTCCCACCGGGGAGCTGTTTTTT.